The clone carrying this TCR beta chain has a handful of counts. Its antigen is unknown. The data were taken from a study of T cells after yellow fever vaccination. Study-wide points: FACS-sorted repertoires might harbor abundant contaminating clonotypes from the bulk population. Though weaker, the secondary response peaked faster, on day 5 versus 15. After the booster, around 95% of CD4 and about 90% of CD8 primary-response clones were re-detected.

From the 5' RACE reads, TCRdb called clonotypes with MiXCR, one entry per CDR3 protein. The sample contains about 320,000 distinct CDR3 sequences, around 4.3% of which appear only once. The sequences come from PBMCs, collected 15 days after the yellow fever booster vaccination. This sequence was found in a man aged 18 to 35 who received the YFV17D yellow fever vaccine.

The CDR3 here is CSALAETSGANVLTF. The CDR3 region has the DNA TGCAGTGCTCTAGCGGAGACCTCTGGGGCCAACGTCCTGACTTTC. The V call is TRBV20-1, the J call TRBJ2-6, with 7 bases identical to TRBD2. The CDR3 is 15 amino acids. J gave up 0 bases and V 5 bases, and 4 bases lay outside the gene matches. Germline V gives CDR1 DFQATT, CDR2 SNEGSKA (reference sequence).